This entry lists 25 T cell receptor beta chains sequenced from one sample in a study of cytomegalovirus exposure and HLA in healthy donors. It was with 60 Vbeta and 13 Jbeta primers that the PCR ran. TCRdb's copy holds only in-frame clones and misses some; the assay was immunoSEQ multiplex PCR. Of some 150,000 clones listed, about 72% are singletons. Specimen: PBMCs. The receptors here all came from a man aged 30 to 39 in good health and CMV-seropositive.

V is TRBV4-1 and J is TRBJ1-4; 7 bases agree with TRBD1. Per germline, CDR1 MGHRA and CDR2 YSYEKL. After removal of 4 bases from V and 5 bases from J, the junction contained 7 bases not matched to a gene. The CDR3 runs 15 residues. The CDR3 DNA is TGCGCCAGCAGCCTTTTCGACAGGGTGAATGAAAAACTGTTTTTT. Its protein is CASSLFDRVNEKLFF.

V gene TRBV30 combines with J gene TRBJ1-2; D is undetermined. V lost 1 base to trimming and J lost 4 bases, with 7 bases between them. The length of the CDR3 is 12 residues. Germline V gives CDR1 GTSNPN, CDR2 SVGIG (reference sequence). CDR3 protein: CAWSATIYGYTF. The CDR3 DNA reads TGTGCCTGGAGTGCCACAATCTATGGCTACACCTTC.

This clone was seen a handful of times. The rearrangement joins TRBV12-5 to TRBJ1-3; 7 positions agree with TRBD1. J lost 3 bases, V lost 6 bases, and 5 bases had no gene match. CDR1 is LGHNT, CDR2 FRNRAP, per germline. The length of the CDR3 is 14 residues. The CDR3 is CASGLDRVGNTIYF. DNA for the CDR3: TGTGCTAGTGGCCTCGACAGGGTTGGAAACACCATATATTTT. Filled out from reference TRBV12-5 and TRBJ1-3, the complete variable domain reads DARVTQTPRHKVTEMGQEVTMRCQPILGHNTVFWYRQTMMQGLELLAYFRNRAPLDDSGMPKDRFSAEMPDATLATLKIQPSEPRDSAVYFCASGLDRVGNTIYFGEGSWLTVV.

The chain joins TRBV30 to TRBJ2-5, with D maybe TRBD1 (6 bases). Germline V gene sequence: CDR1 GTSNPN, CDR2 SVGIG (reference sequence). This CDR3 is 15 amino acids long. V gave up 0 bases and J gave up 1 base, with 12 bases separating them. This chain's CDR3 is CAWSVRRGIQETQYF. Written as DNA, the CDR3 is TGTGCCTGGAGTGTACGCAGGGGAATCCAAGAGACCCAGTACTTC.

The V call is TRBV6-6, the J call TRBJ2-7, with TRBD1 matching over 10 bases. Germline-derived CDR1 and CDR2 are MNHNY and SVGAGI (reference sequence). V gave up 7 bases and J gave up 8 bases; unmatched junction bases: 8. The CDR3 sequence is 13 residues long. The CDR3 DNA follows: TGTGCCAGCACCCGGACAGGGGGTGACAAGCAGTACTTC. Protein: CASTRTGGDKQYF.

In this sample, this clone turned up a few times. V gene TRBV5-1 combines with J gene TRBJ2-1; 9 bases agree with TRBD1. The CDR3 consists of 16 residues. V lost 0 bases to trimming and J lost 3 bases; unmatched junction nucleotides: 4. In germline, CDR1 is SGHRS, CDR2 YFSETQ. The CDR3: CASSLEGTGNYNEQFF. CDR3 nucleotide sequence: TGCGCCAGCAGCTTGGAAGGGACAGGGAACTACAATGAGCAGTTCTTC.

The chain has TRBV4-1 and TRBJ1-5; D uncertain. Trimming left V 0 bases short and J 9 bases short, with 9 bases between. Looked up from germline, CDR1 is MGHRA and CDR2 is YSYEKL. The CDR3 spans 13 residues. The CDR3 coding sequence is TGCGCCAGCAGCCAAGAAAGGACTCGGCCCCAGCATTTT. Protein: CASSQERTRPQHF.

The V call is TRBV19, the J call TRBJ1-5; TRBD1 matches at 9 bases. This CDR3 contains 15 residues. The germline V gene encodes CDR1 LNHDA and CDR2 SQIVND (reference sequence). Trimming cost V 5 bases and J 6 bases; bases outside gene matches: 8. The CDR3 reads CASSWEGTGSQPQHF. In nucleotides, the CDR3 is TGTGCCAGTAGTTGGGAAGGGACAGGGAGTCAGCCCCAGCATTTT.

The chain uses TRBV5-1 and TRBJ2-1; 8 nucleotides align to TRBD1. In germline, CDR1 is SGHRS, CDR2 YFSETQ. With V trimmed by 4 bases and J by 4 bases, 7 bases remained unmatched. CDR3 length: 15 amino acids. CDR3 in DNA: TGCGCCAGCAGCGCCGGGACAGGATATTACAATGAGCAGTTCTTC. It specifies CASSAGTGYYNEQFF.

The V gene is TRBV5-1, the J gene TRBJ2-7; no firm D call. The CDR3 extends over 14 amino acids. CDR1 is SGHRS, CDR2 YFSETQ, per germline. The V end lost 2 bases, the J end lost 2 bases, and 11 bases lay between the germline ends. DNA for the CDR3: TGCGCCAGCAGCTTTGAACAGATGGCCTACGAGCAGTACTTC. Translating gives CASSFEQMAYEQYF.

The table lists this clone with a count of one. The J gene is TRBJ1-6, the V gene TRBV29-1, with 7 positions matching TRBD1. The CDR3 contains 15 residues. Germline values: CDR1 SQVTM, CDR2 ANQGSEA. Trimming took 4 bases from V and 7 from J; bases not matched to a gene: 10. CDR3 protein: CSVAASGTANSPLHF. The CDR3 bases are TGCAGCGTTGCCGCCTCCGGGACAGCCAATTCACCCCTCCACTTT.

The chain uses TRBV29-1 and TRBJ2-1; 11 bases are shared with TRBD2. This CDR3 is built from 18 residues. The V and J ends lost 3 bases and 4 bases, in that order; junction bases with no gene match: 14. In germline, CDR1 is SQVTM, CDR2 ANQGSEA. The CDR3 spells CSVDIAGGPWGVYNEQFF. CDR3 DNA: TGCAGCGTTGATATAGCGGGGGGGCCATGGGGGGTTTACAATGAGCAGTTCTTC.

This rearrangement joins TRBV4-2 to TRBJ2-2, with 11 nucleotides matching TRBD2. V lost 4 bases and J lost 1; bases outside the gene matches: 8. Germline assignment: CDR1 LGHNA and CDR2 YNFKEQ. CDR3 length equals 18 residues. This CDR3 reads CASSPLLAGGLNTGELFF. The DNA of the CDR3 is TGTGCCAGCAGCCCTCTGCTAGCGGGGGGCTTGAACACCGGGGAGCTGTTTTTT.

V gene TRBV11-1 combines with J gene TRBJ2-2; the match to TRBD2 covers 7 bases. From germline, CDR1 is SGHAT and CDR2 FQDESV (reference sequence). Trimming cost V 5 bases and J 6 bases; bases outside gene matches: 6. The CDR3 covers 14 residues. CDR3 residues: CASSPTSSAGELFF. In DNA, the CDR3 is TGTGCCAGCAGCCCGACTAGCTCGGCCGGGGAGCTGTTTTTT. The variable domain in full, completed from reference TRBV11-1 and TRBJ2-2, reads EAEVAQSPRYKITEKSQAVAFWCDPISGHATLYWYRQILGQGPELLVQFQDESVVDDSQLPKDRFSAERLKGVDSTLKIQPAELGDSAMYLCASSPTSSAGELFFGEGSRLTVL.

The gene calls are TRBV25-1 and TRBJ2-2; 8 bases fit TRBD1. The junction had 7 bases not matched to a gene; V was cut back by 10 bases and J by 3 bases. The CDR3 has 14 residues. Germline V lookup: CDR1 MGHDK, CDR2 SYGVNS. CDR3 sequence reads: CATGTGLYTGELFF. The CDR3 DNA reads as TGTGCCACCGGGACAGGACTTTACACCGGGGAGCTGTTTTTT.

This clone was observed a single time. This chain connects TRBV11-3 to TRBJ2-2; 8 nucleotides line up with TRBD1. CDR3 size: 15 residues. CDR1 is SGHNT and CDR2 is YENEEA in the germline V gene. V shed 5 bases and J 3 bases; nucleotides not matched to a gene: 5. CDR3 sequence: CASSRTGSDTGELFF. CDR3 in DNA: TGTGCCAGCAGCCGGACAGGGTCGGACACCGGGGAGCTGTTTTTT. Full variable domain (outside the CDR3, taken from reference TRBV11-3 and TRBJ2-2): EAGVVQSPRYKIIEKKQPVAFWCNPISGHNTLYWYLQNLGQGPELLIRYENEEAVDDSQLPKDRFSAERLKGVDSTLKIQPAELGDSAVYLCASSRTGSDTGELFFGEGSRLTVL.

This chain uses TRBV27 with TRBJ1-2; TRBD1 aligns across 12 bases. Germline CDR1 and CDR2: MNHEY and SMNVEV (reference sequence). Trimming took 6 bases from V and 7 from J; bases not matched to a gene: 9. The CDR3 extends over 15 amino acids. As DNA, the CDR3 is TGTGCCAGCAGCCCTACGGGACAGGGGGCCGGTGGCTACACCTTC. Its translation: CASSPTGQGAGGYTF.

The V and J genes are TRBV5-1 and TRBJ1-5; the D gene is possibly TRBD1 (6 bases). The CDR3 spans 10 residues. CDR1 and CDR2 from the germline V gene are SGHRS and YFSETQ. V was shortened by 5 bases and J by 15 bases, with 12 bases between the two germline ends. The CDR3 reads CASRNRVRHF. The CDR3 DNA sequence: TGCGCCAGCAGGAACAGGGTGAGGCATTTT.

This chain uses TRBV5-6 with TRBJ2-3; TRBD2 is a possible D gene (7 bases). This CDR3 is 15 amino acids long. Trimming removed 2 bases at V and 2 bases at J, with 12 bases between. The germline gives CDR1 SGHDT, CDR2 YYEEEE. CDR3 sequence (DNA): TGTGCCAGCAGCTTAGGGGGGGTCCACACAGATACGCAGTATTTT. It encodes CASSLGGVHTDTQYF.

The V call is TRBV6-6, the J call TRBJ1-6; 8 positions agree with TRBD1. V gave up 7 bases and J gave up 9 bases; unmatched junction bases: 5. This CDR3 region has 13 residues. Germline V gene lookup returns CDR1 MNHNY and CDR2 SVGAGI (reference sequence). The CDR3 region has the DNA TGTGCCAGCATGAGGACAGGGCCTTCACCCCTCCACTTT. It translates to CASMRTGPSPLHF.

A few counts support this clone. This chain connects TRBV28 to TRBJ1-5; D possibly corresponds to TRBD1 (5 bases). This CDR3 spans 15 amino acids. Germline CDR1 is MDHEN and CDR2 is SYDVKM. V shed 6 bases and J shed 0 bases, with 12 bases lying between them. CDR3 DNA: TGTGCCAGCAGCATACAGGTTGGTAGCAATCAGCCCCAGCATTTT. Translating gives CASSIQVGSNQPQHF.

This clone was observed a handful of times. This chain links TRBV4-3 with TRBJ2-7; D call uncertain. V gave up 0 bases and J gave up 0 bases, with 9 bases separating them. The CDR3 loop spans 15 amino acids. CDR1 and CDR2 (germline): LGHNA, YSLEER. The CDR3 here is CASSQDGSSSYEQYF. DNA for the CDR3: TGCGCCAGCAGCCAAGACGGGTCGAGCTCCTACGAGCAGTACTTC.

This clone was observed a handful of times. The chain combines TRBV7-3 with TRBJ2-3; D remains unclear. Per germline, CDR1 SGHTA and CDR2 FQGTGA. Deletions cut 5 bases from V and 0 bases from J, with 9 bases between. CDR3 length: 14 amino acids. CDR3 in amino acids: CASSPSFSTDTQYF. The CDR3 nucleotides read TGTGCCAGCAGCCCCTCGTTTAGCACAGATACGCAGTATTTT.

V gene TRBV6-5 combines with J gene TRBJ2-7; 7 nucleotides agree with TRBD1. The CDR3 spans 14 residues. The junction had 12 bases not matched to a gene; V was cut back by 6 bases and J by 7 bases. The V gene's germline CDR1 is MNHEY and CDR2 SVGAGI. The CDR3 protein is CASREYPTGREQYF. The CDR3 DNA reads as TGTGCCAGCAGAGAATACCCGACAGGGCGGGAGCAGTACTTC.

This clone was observed a few times. The chain's CDR3 is CASSFGDFRYEQYF. In nucleotides, the CDR3 is TGTGCCAGCAGCTTCGGGGACTTTCGCTACGAGCAGTACTTC. The V call is TRBV11-1, the J call TRBJ2-7; a weak D match, TRBD2 (6 bases). This CDR3 has 14 residues. Germline V gene data show CDR1 as SGHAT and CDR2 as FQDESV (reference sequence). Trimming removed 3 bases at V and 3 bases at J, with 12 bases between.